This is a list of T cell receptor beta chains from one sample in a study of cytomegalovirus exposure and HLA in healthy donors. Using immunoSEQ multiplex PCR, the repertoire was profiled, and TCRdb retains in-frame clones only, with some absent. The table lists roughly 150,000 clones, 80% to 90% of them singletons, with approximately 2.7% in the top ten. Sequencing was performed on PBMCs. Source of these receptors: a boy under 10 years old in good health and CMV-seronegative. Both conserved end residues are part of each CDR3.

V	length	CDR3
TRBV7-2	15	CASSLDAGVGTEAFF
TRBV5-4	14	CASSVQDSGNTIYF
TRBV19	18	CASSQGRDRVSTGYEQYF
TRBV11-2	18	CASTRSTSGGLLPYEQYF
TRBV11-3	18	CASSLGLRGRASYNEQFF
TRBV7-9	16	CSSSRANQGTNEKLFF
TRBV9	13	CASSTRQGYGYTF
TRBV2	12	CARDISNTEAFF
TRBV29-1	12	CSVEGQGRGYTF
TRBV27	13	CASSYRGPYEQYF
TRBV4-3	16	CASSQDPGEGSDTQYF
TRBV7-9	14	CASSSYREQETQYF
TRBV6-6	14	CASSYHTGSYEQYF
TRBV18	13	CASSRAGQDTQYF
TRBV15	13	CATVDRMTYEQYF
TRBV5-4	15	CASSPREGSNTEAFF
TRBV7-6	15	CASSLANSNTGELFF
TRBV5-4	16	CASSPGMGRGSYEQYF
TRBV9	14	CASSVRGDNSPLHF
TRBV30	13	CAWSVSFNYGYTF
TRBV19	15	CASSVSQGTNEKLFF
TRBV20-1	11	CSAMPSYGYTF
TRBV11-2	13	CASSQGQTYEQYF
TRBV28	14	CASSSGSRAYEQYF
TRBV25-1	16	CASSDSVVTNTGELFF
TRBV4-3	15	CASSKGTGENTEAFF
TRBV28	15	CASSWGGEAKNIQYF
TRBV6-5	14	CASSYFRHTGELFF